Included here is one TCR beta chain sequence, with context. Its antigen is not known. Participants comprised healthy donors of bone marrow. The primer mix had 60 Vbeta and 13 Jbeta primers. Using immunoSEQ multiplex PCR, the repertoire was profiled, and TCRdb retains in-frame clones only, with some absent. The repertoire holds some 160,000 clones, with around four fifths as singletons. The data were obtained in a study of cytomegalovirus exposure and HLA in healthy donors. Study details: Among the approximately 400 donors who were genotyped, about 86% fell in the genetic ancestry cluster that is associated with self-reported Caucasian donors.

Study outcomes and limitations: The classifier was said to identify cytomegalovirus status with high specificity and sensitivity. Per a prior analysis, the majority of TCR beta V segments were productive roughly 87% or roughly 30% of the time.

The germline V gene has CDR1 MDHEN and CDR2 SYDVKM. V was pared by 2 bases and J by 5 bases, with 16 bases between. The CDR3 runs 17 residues. The chain couples TRBV28 to TRBJ1-6, with a weak D call TRBD1 (6 bases). Specimen: PBMCs. The sequence came from a man aged 18 to 30 in good health and CMV-seronegative. The CDR3 coding sequence is TGTGCCAGCAGTTTAGGGTCCCGGGACACTCATAATTCACCCCTCCACTTT. It translates to CASSLGSRDTHNSPLHF.